The rows below give T cell receptor beta chains drawn from one sample of a study of T-cell reconstitution after alpha-beta-depleted transplantation in children. TCRdb ran MiXCR on the PCR reads and lists one entry per CDR3 protein. The data contain 300,000 to 350,000 distinct CDR3 sequences, around 15% of them singletons. The sample in question was PBMCs, mostly from graft donor cells, obtained 360 days after TCRalphabeta/CD19-depleted stem cell transplant. Receptor source: a male patient between 2 and 9 years old who had a stem cell transplant for acute lymphoblastic leukemia, so the T cells may come from the graft donor. The CDR3 runs from the conserved cysteine through the conserved F or W. The D gene is left open where the match is weak. Clone size appears in some rows only: once, few, many, or a class for an expanded clone.

j_call v_call clone_size d_call cdr3_length cdr3_aa cdr3_nt
TRBJ2-5 TRBV27 few TRBD1 14 CASSLVGGEETQYF TGTGCCAGCAGTTTAGTAGGGGGCGAAGAGACCCAGTACTTC
TRBJ2-7 TRBV7-8 NA TRBD2 18 CASSLGASGSLGTYEQYF TGTGCCAGCAGCTTAGGGGCTAGCGGGAGTTTAGGGACCTACGAGCAGTACTTC
TRBJ2-5 TRBV20-1 NA NA 13 CSVPGGGKETQYF TGCAGTGTCCCAGGAGGGGGAAAAGAGACCCAGTACTTC
TRBJ2-3 TRBV6-2/TRBV6-3 NA NA 12 CASSQKMHTQYF TGTGCCAGCAGCCAAAAGATGCATACGCAGTATTTT
TRBJ2-1 TRBV4-1 NA TRBD2 17 CASSQALELAGKHEQFF TGCGCCAGCAGCCAAGCTTTGGAACTAGCGGGAAAGCATGAGCAGTTCTTC
TRBJ2-4 TRBV28 NA TRBD1 18 CASSQFSTGVGAKNIQYF TGTGCCAGCAGTCAGTTTAGCACAGGGGTGGGAGCCAAAAACATTCAGTACTTC
TRBJ2-1 TRBV10-2 NA NA 14 CASSELEILNEQFF TGCGCCAGCAGTGAGTTAGAGATCTTGAATGAGCAGTTCTTC
TRBJ2-5 TRBV4-3 NA NA 16 CASSQDLRGVEETQYF TGCGCCAGCAGCCAAGATCTGCGAGGGGTCGAGGAGACCCAGTACTTC
TRBJ2-1 TRBV4-3 few TRBD1 14 CASSHEGQGAEQFF TGCGCCAGCAGCCATGAAGGACAGGGGGCTGAGCAGTTCTTC
TRBJ2-7 TRBV28 many NA 13 CASSAGGRYEQYF TGTGCCAGCAGTGCTGGTGGGCGCTACGAGCAGTACTTC
TRBJ1-1 TRBV27 NA TRBD1 13 CASVGQANTEAFF TGTGCCAGCGTTGGACAGGCGAACACTGAAGCTTTCTTT
TRBJ2-5 TRBV5-1 NA NA 15 CASSLASYSQETQYF TGCGCCAGCAGCTTGGCCAGTTACAGCCAAGAGACCCAGTACTTC
TRBJ2-7 TRBV19 NA TRBD1 15 CASSRTGGAEYEQYF TGTGCCAGTAGTAGGACAGGGGGCGCCGAGTACGAGCAGTACTTC